This entry lists 3 T cell receptor beta chains sequenced from one sample in a study of T cell changes during pregnancy in multiple sclerosis. Method: immunoSEQ multiplex PCR; TCRdb's copy keeps in-frame clones and lacks some. Of fewer than 40,000 clones listed, around 90% were seen once; the top ten hold 0.37%. The sample in question was CD4+ T cells from peripheral blood mononuclear cells, obtained after pregnancy. The receptor set was obtained from a female donor in good health, enrolled as a control in a pregnancy study.

For the CDR3, the DNA is TGTGCCAGCAGCCTCAGGGTTGGTGAGCAGTTCTTC. Translation: CASSLRVGEQFF. V and J are TRBV5-5 and TRBJ2-1; D might be TRBD1 (5 bases). The CDR3 is made up of 12 amino acids. In germline, CDR1 is SGHKS, CDR2 YYEKEE (reference sequence). The germline V and J ends were trimmed by 4 bases and 9 bases, with 11 bases remaining between them.

The V gene is TRBV9, the J gene TRBJ2-5; D possibly corresponds to TRBD2 (7 bases). The V gene lost 4 bases and the J gene lost 2 bases, with 15 bases spanning the gap. CDR3 length equals 15 residues. CDR1 is SGDLS, CDR2 YYNGEE, per germline. The DNA for the CDR3 is TGTGCCAGCAGCACACTCGGGGGGCCGCAAGAGACCCAGTACTTC. Translated: CASSTLGGPQETQYF.

This chain uses TRBV5-6 with TRBJ2-2; D unresolved. V was clipped by 2 bases and J by 4 bases, with 9 bases between them. The CDR3 runs 14 residues. Germline V gene sequence: CDR1 SGHDT, CDR2 YYEEEE. CDR3 bases: TGTGCCAGCAGCTTCGCCCTCAGCACCGGGGAGCTGTTTTTT. Protein: CASSFALSTGELFF.